The rows below give T cell receptor beta chains drawn from one sample of a study of cytomegalovirus exposure and HLA in healthy donors. Only in-frame clones appear in the TCRdb table, and some are missing; sequencing was by immunoSEQ multiplex PCR. Here the sample spans 130,000 to 150,000 clones, nearly 90% being singletons. What was sequenced was PBMCs. These receptors were obtained from a woman aged 18-29 years in good health and CMV-seropositive. The CDR3 runs from the conserved cysteine through the conserved F or W. The D gene is left open where the match is weak. Clone size is shown for a subset of rows, as once, few, many or a class of expanded clone.

TRBJ1-2,NA,TRBV30,NA,CAWSEVAFYTF,TGTGCCTGGAGTGAAGTGGCCTTCTACACCTTC
TRBJ2-3,TRBD2,TRBV4-1,NA,CASSPRLAGSTDTQYF,TGCGCCAGCAGCCCAAGACTAGCGGGTAGCACAGATACGCAGTATTTT
TRBJ2-1,TRBD2,TRBV10-2,NA,CASSLGLASYNEQFF,TGCGCCAGCAGCCTCGGACTAGCGTCCTACAATGAGCAGTTCTTC
TRBJ1-5,NA,TRBV4-1,NA,CASSQDGGAGQPQHF,TGCGCCAGCAGCCAAGATGGGGGGGCAGGTCAGCCCCAGCATTTT
TRBJ2-3,TRBD2,TRBV6-1,NA,CASSRIAGGTDTQYF,TGTGCCAGCAGTCGTATAGCGGGGGGGACAGATACGCAGTATTTT
TRBJ2-1,TRBD2,TRBV7-8,NA,CASSWKGLAISYNEQFF,TGTGCCAGCAGCTGGAAGGGACTAGCGATTAGTTACAATGAGCAGTTCTTC
TRBJ1-4,NA,TRBV28,NA,CASSAVEKLFF,TGTGCCAGCAGCGCGGTGGAAAAACTGTTTTTT
TRBJ2-7,NA,TRBV7-3,few,CASSQSGGWSYEQYF,TGTGCCAGCAGCCAGAGCGGTGGGTGGTCCTACGAGCAGTACTTC
TRBJ2-4,TRBD1,TRBV27,NA,CASSPDRVQILAKNIQYF,TGTGCCAGCAGTCCGGACAGGGTGCAGATACTAGCCAAAAACATTCAGTACTTC
TRBJ2-1,TRBD1,TRBV19,NA,CASSMGDSSYNEQFF,TGTGCCAGTAGTATGGGGGACAGCTCCTACAATGAGCAGTTCTTC
TRBJ2-7,TRBD1,TRBV27,NA,CASSVRRDSLGEQYF,TGTGCCAGCAGTGTCCGCCGGGACAGCCTGGGAGAGCAGTACTTC
TRBJ2-6,TRBD1,TRBV5-1,NA,CASSPTGTGANVLTF,TGCGCCAGCAGCCCGACAGGGACCGGGGCCAACGTCCTGACTTTC
TRBJ2-1,TRBD1,TRBV5-1,NA,CASSLGDRGLEQFF,TGCGCCAGCAGCTTGGGGGACAGGGGGCTGGAGCAGTTCTTC
TRBJ2-6,NA,TRBV5-1,NA,CASSPPYSGANVLTF,TGCGCCAGCAGCCCCCCCTACTCTGGGGCCAACGTCCTGACTTTC
TRBJ2-7,NA,TRBV5-6,NA,CASSLLEANYEQYF,TGTGCCAGCAGCTTGTTGGAGGCCAACTACGAGCAGTACTTC
TRBJ2-3,TRBD2,TRBV7-2,NA,CASSPPTSGGAWDTQYF,TGTGCCAGCAGCCCCCCAACGAGCGGGGGGGCCTGGGATACGCAGTATTTT
TRBJ2-1,TRBD2,TRBV7-3,NA,CASSTSGGPYNEQFF,TGTGCCAGCAGCACTAGCGGGGGGCCTTACAATGAGCAGTTCTTC
TRBJ1-1,NA,TRBV6-5,NA,CASSYQSDRRTEAFF,TGTGCCAGCAGTTACCAAAGCGATAGAAGGACTGAAGCTTTCTTT
TRBJ1-2,NA,TRBV9,NA,CASSPRPGRGYTF,TGTGCCAGCAGCCCCCGTCCAGGGCGAGGCTACACCTTC
TRBJ2-7,NA,TRBV5-4,NA,CASSPKGDEQYF,TGTGCCAGCAGTCCCAAGGGGGACGAGCAGTACTTC
TRBJ2-1,NA,TRBV7-2,NA,CASSFGPLYNEQFF,TGTGCCAGCAGCTTTGGGCCTCTATACAATGAGCAGTTCTTC
TRBJ1-1,NA,TRBV2,NA,CASSLPGVTEAFF,TGTGCCAGCAGCCTACCAGGGGTGACTGAAGCTTTCTTT
TRBJ1-1,NA,TRBV5-1,NA,CASSRGGPGWTEAFF,TGCGCCAGCAGCAGGGGCGGACCAGGCTGGACTGAAGCTTTCTTT
TRBJ1-2,NA,TRBV5-1,NA,CASSLEPGEHGYTF,TGCGCCAGCAGCTTGGAGCCGGGGGAGCATGGCTACACCTTC
TRBJ1-1,NA,TRBV7-7,NA,CASSSRPGRSPLMNTEAFF,TGTGCTAGCAGCTCCCGCCCCGGCAGGTCCCCCTTAATGAACACTGAAGCTTTCTTT
TRBJ2-3,NA,TRBV9,NA,CASSSRVLGTDTQYF,TGTGCCAGCAGCAGCAGGGTACTTGGCACAGATACGCAGTATTTT
TRBJ1-3,NA,TRBV11-2,NA,CASSSGGLGNTIYF,TGTGCCAGCAGCTCCGGGGGGTTAGGAAACACCATATATTTT
TRBJ2-1,NA,TRBV7-8,NA,CASRGLNEQFF,TGTGCCAGCAGGGGGCTCAATGAGCAGTTCTTC
TRBJ1-5,NA,TRBV6-5,NA,CASRFSSGPQHF,TGTGCCAGCAGATTTTCCTCGGGGCCCCAGCATTTT
TRBJ2-6,NA,TRBV2,NA,CASSVWSGANVLTF,TGTGCCAGCAGCGTATGGAGTGGGGCCAACGTCCTGACTTTC
TRBJ1-1,NA,TRBV6-5,once,CATQGRPGGATEAFF,TGTGCCACCCAGGGGAGGCCGGGAGGGGCCACTGAAGCTTTCTTT
TRBJ2-3,NA,TRBV7-9,NA,CASSLMGGSTDTQYF,TGTGCCAGCAGCTTAATGGGCGGGAGCACAGATACGCAGTATTTT
TRBJ1-2,NA,TRBV19,NA,CASSIQDKVSGTGYTF,TGTGCCAGTAGTATACAGGACAAGGTTTCTGGCACTGGCTACACCTTC
TRBJ2-2,NA,TRBV7-2,NA,CASSLEGTGELFF,TGTGCCAGCAGCTTAGAGGGGACCGGGGAGCTGTTTTTT
TRBJ2-1,NA,TRBV27,NA,CASSLGVSGGPVQFF,TGTGCCAGCAGTTTAGGGGTTTCCGGGGGGCCCGTGCAGTTCTTC
TRBJ1-1,NA,TRBV6-1,NA,CASSGRGNTEAFF,TGTGCCAGCAGTGGAAGGGGGAACACTGAAGCTTTCTTT
TRBJ1-1,NA,TRBV4-3,once,CASSQDPGRGDTEAFF,TGCGCCAGCAGCCAAGATCCAGGGAGGGGGGACACTGAAGCTTTCTTT
TRBJ1-6,NA,TRBV4-1,NA,CASSQPLAGKGSPLHF,TGCGCCAGCAGCCAACCCCTGGCCGGGAAAGGTTCACCCCTCCACTTT
TRBJ2-7,TRBD1,TRBV30,NA,CAWSSGTGDEQYF,TGTGCCTGGAGTTCCGGGACAGGGGACGAGCAGTACTTC
TRBJ2-5,NA,TRBV4-3,NA,CASSQGLQGQETQYF,TGCGCCAGCAGCCAAGGTCTCCAGGGACAAGAGACCCAGTACTTC
TRBJ2-7,TRBD1,TRBV5-1,NA,CASSPGQGGYEQYF,TGCGCCAGCAGCCCCGGACAGGGGGGCTACGAGCAGTACTTC
TRBJ1-2,NA,TRBV2,NA,CASSETLTPGGYTF,TGTGCCAGCAGTGAAACGTTGACCCCGGGGGGCTACACCTTC
TRBJ2-2,NA,TRBV7-6,NA,CASSLGGDHTGELFF,TGTGCCAGCAGCTTGGGGGGAGACCACACCGGGGAGCTGTTTTTT
TRBJ2-7,NA,TRBV25-1,NA,CASRGTPYEQYF,TGTGCCAGCAGAGGGACACCTTACGAGCAGTACTTC
TRBJ1-5,TRBD1,TRBV15,NA,CATSRDRGLNQPQHF,TGTGCCACCAGCAGAGACAGGGGGCTGAATCAGCCCCAGCATTTT
TRBJ1-1,TRBD1,TRBV25-1,NA,CASSFPGQGGQVAFF,TGTGCCAGCAGCTTCCCGGGACAGGGAGGGCAGGTGGCTTTCTTT
TRBJ2-5,TRBD2,TRBV5-4,NA,CASSLTSGGAETQYF,TGTGCCAGCAGCTTGACCAGCGGGGGGGCAGAGACCCAGTACTTC
TRBJ1-1,TRBD1,TRBV5-6,NA,CASSSNRGPAAEAFF,TGTGCCAGCAGCTCCAACAGGGGGCCTGCGGCTGAAGCTTTCTTT
TRBJ2-7,NA,TRBV4-2,NA,CASSQDGQGTYEQYF,TGTGCCAGCAGCCAAGACGGCCAGGGCACCTACGAGCAGTACTTC
TRBJ2-3,NA,TRBV7-2,once,CASSLASLSTDTQYF,TGTGCCAGCAGCTTAGCTTCCCTGAGCACAGATACGCAGTATTTT
TRBJ2-4,TRBD2,TRBV9,NA,CASSGFSGGLSRNIQYF,TGTGCCAGCAGCGGATTTAGCGGGGGCCTCTCCAGGAACATTCAGTACTTC
TRBJ1-1,TRBD1,TRBV7-2,NA,CASSLTGQKTHEAFF,TGTGCCAGCAGCTTAACGGGACAGAAAACCCACGAAGCTTTCTTT